This T cell receptor beta chain was identified during a study of T cells after yellow fever vaccination. General study results and limits: A large majority of primary-vaccination clones showed up again after the booster (around 96% CD4, around 90% CD8). The CD4 and CD8 compartments had a small share of their clonotypes in common.

TCRdb reprocessed the 5' RACE reads with MiXCR, giving one entry per CDR3 protein. The top ten hold under 20% of the sample, which has around 340,000 distinct CDR3 sequences, roughly 8.7% seen once. In its sample, this clonotype was seen a few times. Its antigen is not known. The germline CDR1 and CDR2 sequences are DFQATT and SNEGSKA (reference sequence). CDR3 length: 14 amino acids. J gave up 4 bases and V 3 bases, and 6 bases lay outside the gene matches. Sequenced material: PBMCs, taken on the day of the first yellow fever vaccination. The sequence was obtained from a man younger than 30 who received the YFV17D yellow fever vaccine. This chain joins TRBV20-1 and TRBJ2-5, with TRBD1 matching 9 bases. CDR3: CSASGQGSIETQYF. In DNA, the CDR3 is TGCAGTGCTAGTGGACAGGGGTCTATAGAGACCCAGTACTTC.